This is a list of T cell receptor beta chains from one sample in a study of T cell repertoires in aging, cancer and after chemotherapy. One entry per CDR3 protein, called by TCRdb with MiXCR from the multiplex PCR reads. The sample consists of roughly 1,900 distinct CDR3 sequences, around 22% of them appearing once. Sequencing was carried out using blood. These receptors were obtained from a human donor with a solid tumor. The CDR3 runs from the conserved cysteine through the conserved F or W. A D gene is named only where the DNA matches it firmly. Clone size is given for some rows only: seen once, a few or many times, or a class if the clone is expanded.

V gene	clone size	CDR3 length	D gene	J gene	CDR3 DNA	CDR3 protein
TRBV28	.	12	.	TRBJ1-1	TGTGCCAGCAGCCTTACAGCGTCGGGAGCTTTCTTT	CASSLTASGAFF
TRBV5-5	.	14	.	TRBJ2-1	TGTGCCAGCAGCCCTCTTGGCCCCTACAATGAGCAGTTCTTC	CASSPLGPYNEQFF
TRBV10-1	once	15	.	TRBJ2-4	TGCGCCAGCAGTACCGGACAGCTAGCCAAAAACATTCAGTACTTC	CASSTGQLAKNIQYF
TRBV6-2/TRBV6-3	.	14	.	TRBJ2-3	TGTGCCAGCAGTTCCACCCACACCACAGATACGCAGTATTTT	CASSSTHTTDTQYF
TRBV20-1	.	15	.	TRBJ1-3	TGCAGTGCCTCGAACCCAGGTGGCTCTGGAAACACCATATATTTT	CSASNPGGSGNTIYF
TRBV6-2/TRBV6-3	.	15	.	TRBJ2-7	TGTGCCAGCAGAGCGGGACAGATTATTCTCTACGAGCAGTACTTC	CASRAGQIILYEQYF
TRBV15	few	16	.	TRBJ2-6	TGTGCCACCAGCAGAGGGCGGGATTCTGGGGCCAACGTCCTGACTTTC	CATSRGRDSGANVLTF
TRBV6-2/TRBV6-3	.	15	TRBD1	TRBJ1-1	TGTGCCAGCAGTCGCCGACAGGGGGCCATCACTGAAGCTTTCTTT	CASSRRQGAITEAFF
TRBV7-3	few	14	TRBD2	TRBJ2-3	TGTGCCAGCAGCTTAGGGGGGGGAGGAGATACGCAGTATTTT	CASSLGGGGDTQYF
TRBV7-2	.	15	.	TRBJ2-5	TGTGCCAGCAGCTTAAAGGCCGGCCTGATTTGGTCCCAGTACTTC	CASSLKAGLIWSQYF
TRBV10-3	.	14	TRBD1	TRBJ1-2	TGTGCCATCACAGGGGGCAGGGGCTATGATGGCTACACCTTC	CAITGGRGYDGYTF
TRBV5-4	few	15	TRBD2	TRBJ2-5	TGTGCCAGCAGCTTAACCGGGGGGGGGCAAGAGACCCAGTACTTC	CASSLTGGGQETQYF
TRBV15	few	16	.	TRBJ1-2	TGTGCCACCAGCAGAGGGCGGGGAGTCGACTCCTATGGCTACACCTTC	CATSRGRGVDSYGYTF
TRBV4-3	.	16	TRBD2	TRBJ2-7	TGTGCCAGCAGCCAAAGACCCGGGACTAGCTCCTACGAGCAGTACTTC	CASSQRPGTSSYEQYF
TRBV6-1	.	15	TRBD1	TRBJ2-3	TGTGCCAGCAGTTTTGGGACAGGGGGGGCAGATACGCAGTATTTT	CASSFGTGGADTQYF
TRBV29-1	.	12	.	TRBJ2-4	TGCAGCGTCGTTTCCGGGACCTCCCCCCAGTACTTC	CSVVSGTSPQYF
TRBV20-1	medium-sized	15	.	TRBJ2-1	TGCAGTGCGGTGGGGGGCGGACCCTCCTACAATGAGCAGTTCTTC	CSAVGGGPSYNEQFF
TRBV6-5	medium-sized	14	.	TRBJ2-7	TGTGCCAGCAGTTACCGACAGTTCTCCTACGAGCAGTACTTC	CASSYRQFSYEQYF
TRBV20-1	few	15	.	TRBJ2-3	TGCAGTGCTGAGGACCGGGGGGCTGTTGCAGATACGCAGTATTTT	CSAEDRGAVADTQYF
TRBV6-1	.	17	.	TRBJ1-1	TGTGCCAGCAGTGAAGGGGCGACTTGGGGCCTGAACACTGAAGCTTTCTTT	CASSEGATWGLNTEAFF
TRBV28	.	12	.	TRBJ2-7	TGTGCCAGCAGTTTAAACAAGGATAAGGGGTACTTC	CASSLNKDKGYF
TRBV27	.	16	TRBD1	TRBJ2-5	TGTGCCAGCAGTTTGGGGACAGGGGGCTTGAGGGAGACCCAGTACTTC	CASSLGTGGLRETQYF
TRBV7-6	.	14	.	TRBJ1-1	TGTGCCCTCAGCTTAGAGGGTGTAATCACTGAAGCTTTCTTT	CALSLEGVITEAFF
TRBV6-4	.	17	TRBD2	TRBJ2-3	TGTGCCAGCAGTCGACTAGCGGGGGGCCTTACGACAGATACTCAGTATTTT	CASSRLAGGLTTDTQYF
TRBV7-2	large	12	TRBD1	TRBJ2-3	TGTGCCAGCAGCCCGGACAGGTATACGCAGTATTTT	CASSPDRYTQYF
TRBV12-3/TRBV12-4	large	14	.	TRBJ1-6	TGTGCCAGCAGAGAACAGGGCGGCTATTCACCCCTCCACTTT	CASREQGGYSPLHF
TRBV7-3	medium-sized	13	.	TRBJ1-1	TGTGCCAGCAGCCCAGGGGAGAACACTGAAGCTTTCTTT	CASSPGENTEAFF
TRBV6-2/TRBV6-3	.	13	.	TRBJ1-2	TGTGCCAGCAGTTACGGCAGAAACTATGGCTACACCTTC	CASSYGRNYGYTF
TRBV6-5	few	17	.	TRBJ2-3	TGTGCCAGCAGGCCACAGCGGACCACCCCAAGCACAGATACGCAGTATTTT	CASRPQRTTPSTDTQYF